What follows describes a single TCR beta chain. The antigen remains unidentified. This sample was taken from a study of T-cell reconstitution after alpha-beta-depleted transplantation in children. General study results and limits: Elevated TCRbeta diversity at day 60 was traced, in some patients, to surviving recipient T cells and thymic progenitors. Newly made T cells mostly supplied T-cell counts and diversity one year after transplant. Several hundred expanded graft clones reportedly gave rise to the alpha-beta T cells present about two months after transplant.

TCRbeta library preparation incorporated unique molecular identifiers. TCRdb independently ran MiXCR on the PCR reads; one entry per CDR3 protein. The data hold about 870,000 distinct CDR3 sequences, with 15% to 20% observed a single time. The V gene lost 0 bases and the J gene lost 6 bases, with 10 bases spanning the gap. This CDR3 is built from 14 residues. Germline V lookup: CDR1 KGHSH, CDR2 LQKENI. Sequences were derived from PBMCs, mostly from graft donor cells, sampled 360 days after TCRalphabeta/CD19-depleted stem cell transplant. This sequence originates from a male patient younger than 18 who had a stem cell transplant for acute lymphoblastic leukemia, so the T cells may come from the graft donor. The chain is built from TRBV18 and TRBJ2-3; D is uncertain. CDR3 amino acids: CASSPPVRRDTQYF. Written as DNA, the CDR3 is TGTGCCAGCTCACCACCAGTGCGTCGGGATACGCAGTATTTT.